One sample yielded the 29 T cell receptor beta chains listed below, sequenced in a study of blood T cell repertoires in COVID-19. Data came from immunoSEQ multiplex PCR; TCRdb stores just in-frame clones and leaves some out. The sample consists of 200,000 to 250,000 clones, about 90% of them appearing once. Input material: peripheral blood. The receptors shown here come from a man between 60 and 75 years old with COVID-19, enrolled during active disease.

This clone was seen once. The chain links TRBV11-2 to TRBJ1-6; TRBD1 agrees at 7 bases. This CDR3 has 18 amino acids. The germline V gene encodes CDR1 SGHAT and CDR2 FQNNGV. Trimming at V came to 5 bases and at J to 1 base, leaving 11 bases not matched to a gene. The CDR3 region is CASSPMTGRMSYNSPLHF. In nucleotides, the CDR3 is TGTGCCAGCAGCCCAATGACAGGGCGGATGTCCTATAATTCACCCCTCCACTTT.

V and J are TRBV4-1 and TRBJ1-3, with 7 bases matching TRBD1. Trimming removed 0 bases from V and 2 bases from J; junction bases left unmatched: 4. CDR1 is MGHRA, CDR2 YSYEKL, per germline. This CDR3 is built from 16 residues. CDR3 in amino acids: CASSQDRQGAGNTIYF. As DNA, the CDR3 is TGCGCCAGCAGCCAAGATAGGCAGGGGGCTGGAAACACCATATATTTT.

This chain links TRBV6-5 with TRBJ1-1; D perhaps matches TRBD1 (5 bases). The V gene lost 2 bases and the J gene lost 1 base, with 11 bases spanning the gap. Germline V CDR1 and CDR2: MNHEY, SVGAGI. The CDR3 has 15 residues. The CDR3 sequence: CASSYGQGTNTEAFF. CDR3 sequence (DNA): TGTGCCAGCAGTTACGGCCAGGGAACGAACACTGAAGCTTTCTTT.

CDR3 region: CASSLAGGPDEQFF. CDR3 DNA sequence: TGTGCCAGCAGTTTGGCGGGGGGGCCCGATGAGCAGTTCTTC. V gene TRBV27 combines with J gene TRBJ2-1, with TRBD2 identical over 9 bases. The CDR3 extends over 14 amino acids. V lost 3 bases, J lost 8 bases, and 5 bases stayed unmatched. CDR1 and CDR2 (germline): MNHEY, SMNVEV (reference sequence).

The V call is TRBV27, the J call TRBJ2-3, with TRBD1 matching over 9 bases. The germline CDR1 and CDR2 sequences are MNHEY and SMNVEV (reference sequence). The junction had 12 bases not matched to a gene; V was cut back by 2 bases and J by 0 bases. The CDR3 is 19 amino acids. DNA for the CDR3: TGTGCCAGCAGTTTAGCCGGGACAGGGTTGGGGACTAGCACAGATACGCAGTATTTT. Encoded protein: CASSLAGTGLGTSTDTQYF.

V and J are TRBV3-1 (or the pseudogene TRBV3-2) and TRBJ2-1; 10 nucleotides agree with TRBD2. The V and J ends lost 3 bases and 6 bases, in that order; junction bases with no gene match: 5. Germline values: CDR1 LGHDT, CDR2 YNNKEL (reference sequence). This CDR3 has 15 amino acids. The CDR3 protein is CASSHGTSGTNEQFF. The CDR3 DNA follows: TGTGCCAGCAGCCATGGAACTAGCGGGACCAATGAGCAGTTCTTC.

The chain uses TRBV5-4 and TRBJ2-1, with 9 bases matching TRBD2. The CDR3 is 16 residues long. The J segment lost 1 base and the V segment lost 3 bases, leaving 5 bases of the junction unmatched. Per the germline V gene, CDR1 is SGHNT and CDR2 is YYREEE (reference sequence). The DNA of the CDR3 is TGTGCCAGCAGCTCTATAGCGGGAGCATCCTACAATGAGCAGTTCTTC. Its protein product is CASSSIAGASYNEQFF.

This chain joins TRBV3-1 (or the pseudogene TRBV3-2) and TRBJ1-1; tentative D call: TRBD1 (5 bases). The CDR3 has 14 amino acids. Germline V CDR1 and CDR2: LGHDT, YNNKEL (reference sequence). The V gene lost 0 bases and the J gene lost 7 bases, with 12 bases spanning the gap. The CDR3 spells CASSQDMVTVEAFF. The CDR3, as DNA: TGTGCCAGCAGCCAAGATATGGTGACAGTTGAAGCTTTCTTT.

This chain uses TRBV7-6 with TRBJ2-3; tentative D call: TRBD2 (6 bases). Per the germline V gene, CDR1 is SGHVS and CDR2 is FNYEAQ. CDR3 length: 18 residues. Deletions cut 6 bases from V and 2 bases from J, with 24 bases between. The CDR3 DNA reads as TGTGCCAGCAGTCCTGCGGGGATAAGTAAACCTCACACAGATACGCAGTATTTT. Residues: CASSPAGISKPHTDTQYF.

This chain links TRBV5-6 with TRBJ2-6; a weak D match, TRBD1 (5 bases). This CDR3 has 18 amino acids. Germline V gene lookup returns CDR1 SGHDT and CDR2 YYEEEE. Trimming took 3 bases from V and 0 from J, leaving 16 bases between them. Here the CDR3 DNA reads TGTGCCAGCAGCTCGGTTTTAACAGGTAACTCTGGGGCCAACGTCCTGACTTTC. It codes for CASSSVLTGNSGANVLTF. Complete variable domain (other parts from reference TRBV5-6 and TRBJ2-6): DAGVTQSPTHLIKTRGQQVTLRCSPKSGHDTVSWYQQALGQGPQFIFQYYEEEERQRGNFPDRFSGHQFPNYSSELNVNALLLGDSALYLCASSSVLTGNSGANVLTFGAGSRLTVL.

The chain has TRBV5-1 and TRBJ1-2; D is perhaps TRBD1 (5 bases). The germline V gene has CDR1 SGHRS and CDR2 YFSETQ. V lost 0 bases and J lost 4, with 13 bases in between. CDR3 length: 15 amino acids. CDR3 protein: CASSLVQGSIYGYTF. The CDR3 DNA follows: TGCGCCAGCAGCTTGGTTCAGGGATCCATCTATGGCTACACCTTC.

The V and J genes are TRBV3-1 (or the pseudogene TRBV3-2) and TRBJ2-3; 7 bases are shared with TRBD2. V shed 3 bases and J 3 bases; nucleotides not matched to a gene: 9. The CDR3 runs 16 residues. The germline V gene has CDR1 LGHDT and CDR2 YNNKEL (reference sequence). The CDR3 region is CASSHKSTGRTDTQYF. CDR3 DNA: TGTGCCAGCAGCCACAAGTCTACCGGGAGGACAGATACGCAGTATTTT.

The chain joins TRBV14 to TRBJ1-1; TRBD1 agrees at 7 bases. Per germline, CDR1 SGHDN and CDR2 FVKESK. The trim removed 3 bases at V and 7 bases at J, leaving 8 bases unmatched. The CDR3 extends over 14 amino acids. CDR3 nucleotides: TGTGCCAGCAGCCATCAAGACAGGGCGCATGAAGCTTTCTTT. Its translation is CASSHQDRAHEAFF.

The chain recombines TRBV7-9 with TRBJ2-7; TRBD1 aligns across 9 bases. In germline, CDR1 is SEHNR, CDR2 FQNEAQ (reference sequence). J lost 3 bases, V lost 1 base, and 7 bases had no gene match. The CDR3 spans 16 residues. CDR3 loop: CASSLVGTGFHYEQYF. CDR3 coding DNA: TGTGCCAGCAGCTTAGTGGGGACAGGGTTTCACTACGAGCAGTACTTC.

The CDR3 DNA reads TGTGCCAGCAGCTCCCGTGTGATAGCGGGAAACGAGCAGTACTTC. Amino acids: CASSSRVIAGNEQYF. This rearrangement joins TRBV7-2 to TRBJ2-7; 8 bases line up with TRBD2. Germline V gene sequence: CDR1 SGHTA, CDR2 FQGNSA. The CDR3 contains 15 residues. V trimming: 4 bases; J trimming: 5 bases; junction bases outside the gene matches: 10.

The V call is TRBV9, the J call TRBJ1-5, with D uncertain. This CDR3 comprises 13 residues. From germline, CDR1 is SGDLS and CDR2 YYNGEE. The V end was cut by 0 bases, the J end by 6 bases, with 7 bases between. In DNA form, the CDR3 reads TGTGCCAGCAGCGTAGGGGAGGGTCAGCCCCAGCATTTT. Translating it yields CASSVGEGQPQHF.

This chain links TRBV28 with TRBJ1-1, with 11 bases matching TRBD1. The CDR3 length is 14 residues. Germline CDR1 and CDR2: MDHEN and SYDVKM. Germline trimming cut 8 bases from V and 10 bases from J; bases unmatched to any gene: 12. The CDR3 spells CASLRRTGGFRAFF. In DNA, the CDR3 is TGTGCCAGCCTACGCCGGACAGGGGGCTTTAGAGCTTTCTTT. Complete variable domain (other parts from reference TRBV28 and TRBJ1-1): DVKVTQSSRYLVKRTGEKVFLECVQDMDHENMFWYRQDPGLGLRLIYFSYDVKMKEKGDIPEGYSVSREKKERFSLILESASTNQTSMYLCASLRRTGGFRAFFGQGTRLTVV.

In its sample, this clone was seen once. This chain joins TRBV21-1 and TRBJ2-7; TRBD1 is the table's D call and was not checked against the DNA. TRBV21-1 is termed a pseudogene. The CDR3 covers 14 residues. This CDR3 is CASSPRVQGYEQYF. The CDR3 DNA reads TGTGCCAGCAGCCCTCGTGTACAGGGGTACGAGCAGTACTTC.

The rearrangement links TRBV30 to TRBJ2-3; TRBD1 matches at 8 bases. Germline CDR1 is GTSNPN and CDR2 is SVGIG (reference sequence). V gave up 0 bases and J gave up 11 bases; unmatched junction bases: 10. This CDR3 is 14 amino acids long. The DNA of the CDR3 is TGTGCCTGGAGTGTAGGGACAGGAAGTGTGGGGCAGTATTTT. This encodes CAWSVGTGSVGQYF. Full variable domain (remainder filled in from reference TRBV30 and TRBJ2-3): SQTIHQWPATLVQPVGSPLSLECTVEGTSNPNLYWYRQAAGRGLQLLFYSVGIGQISSEVPQNLSASRPQDRQFILSSKKLLLSDSGFYLCAWSVGTGSVGQYFGPGTRLTVL.

The chain recombines TRBV9 with TRBJ1-2; D perhaps matches TRBD1 (6 bases). This CDR3 is built from 18 residues. CDR1 and CDR2 from the germline V gene are SGDLS and YYNGEE. V lost 0 bases and J lost 3, with 21 bases in between. The CDR3 reads CASSVALVPLGADYGYTF. The CDR3 nucleotides read TGTGCCAGCAGCGTAGCTTTAGTACCGTTGGGGGCGGACTATGGCTACACCTTC.

The V and J genes are TRBV5-1 and TRBJ1-4; possibly TRBD1 for D (5 bases). CDR3 size: 15 residues. The ends were cut back, 0 bases at V and 7 bases at J, with 13 bases in the middle. CDR1 is SGHRS and CDR2 is YFSETQ in the germline V gene. The CDR3 sequence: CASSLDGRAFEKLFF. The CDR3 nucleotides are TGCGCCAGCAGCTTGGATGGCAGGGCTTTTGAAAAACTGTTTTTT. Looking up the rest from reference TRBV5-1 and TRBJ1-4 gives the full variable domain: KAGVTQTPRYLIKTRGQQVTLSCSPISGHRSVSWYQQTPGQGLQFLFEYFSETQRNKGNFPGRFSGRQFSNSRSEMNVSTLELGDSALYLCASSLDGRAFEKLFFGSGTQLSVL.

DNA for the CDR3: TGTGCCAGCAGCTTACAGGTGAACACTGAAGCTTTCTTT. The encoded protein is CASSLQVNTEAFF. The J gene is TRBJ1-1, the V gene TRBV7-2; D remains ambiguous. Deletions cut 2 bases from V and 0 bases from J, with 4 bases between. Germline V lookup: CDR1 SGHTA, CDR2 FQGNSA. CDR3 length: 13 residues.

The chain combines TRBV18 with TRBJ2-7; D unresolved. In germline, CDR1 is KGHSH, CDR2 LQKENI. The CDR3 has 12 amino acids. V shed 2 bases and J shed 7 bases, with 9 bases lying between them. The CDR3 DNA sequence: TGTGCCAGCTCACCAATGCGATCTGAGCAGTACTTC. As protein: CASSPMRSEQYF.

This sequence joins TRBV6-5 and TRBJ1-5; D is possibly TRBD1 (5 bases). The ends were cut back, 0 bases at V and 4 bases at J, with 10 bases in the middle. There are 15 residues in the CDR3. The germline CDR1 and CDR2 sequences are MNHEY and SVGAGI. In nucleotides, the CDR3 is TGTGCCAGCAGTTACTCTATTAGGGGTAATCAGCCCCAGCATTTT. This codes for CASSYSIRGNQPQHF.

The chain couples TRBV19 to TRBJ2-2; 8 nucleotides agree with TRBD1. The V gene's germline CDR1 is LNHDA and CDR2 SQIVND (reference sequence). With 6 bases clipped from V and 4 bases from J, the junction kept 7 bases outside the gene matches. The CDR3 contains 15 residues. CDR3 DNA: TGTGCCAGTAGGACAGGGGCGAGTGTCACCGGGGAGCTGTTTTTT. This sequence encodes CASRTGASVTGELFF.

The rearrangement joins TRBV20-1 to TRBJ1-1, with unresolved D. Germline V gives CDR1 DFQATT, CDR2 SNEGSKA (reference sequence). V was trimmed by 3 bases and J by 7 bases, leaving 9 bases between them. CDR3 length: 11 residues. The DNA for the CDR3 is TGCAGTGCTAGTCAGGCAGTTGAAGCTTTCTTT. This gives the protein CSASQAVEAFF.

The gene calls are TRBV2 and TRBJ2-2; TRBD1 agrees at 7 bases. The V segment lost 4 bases and the J segment 13 bases; nucleotides outside the gene matches: 15. There are 15 residues in the CDR3. Germline CDR1 is SNHLY and CDR2 is FYNNEI. CDR3 bases: TGTGCCAGCAGTGCCAAAACAATTAGGGGGCGGCGGCTGTTTTTT. It encodes CASSAKTIRGRRLFF.

This chain uses TRBV5-6 with TRBJ2-5, with TRBD1 identical over 8 bases. Unmatched junction bases numbered 5, after V lost 2 bases and J lost 14 bases. CDR1 is SGHDT and CDR2 is YYEEEE in the germline V gene. The length of the CDR3 is 11 residues. CDR3 in DNA: TGTGCCAGCAGCTTCGGGACAGGTCTCTACTTC. Protein sequence: CASSFGTGLYF.

This chain uses TRBV20-1 with TRBJ2-5; D ambiguous. This CDR3 has 9 residues. Trimming took off 7 bases at V and 5 bases at J, with 5 bases between the two ends. Germline V gene sequence: CDR1 DFQATT, CDR2 SNEGSKA (reference sequence). The CDR3 nucleotides read TGCAGTGTCCGGGAGACCCAGTACTTC. Translation: CSVRETQYF.